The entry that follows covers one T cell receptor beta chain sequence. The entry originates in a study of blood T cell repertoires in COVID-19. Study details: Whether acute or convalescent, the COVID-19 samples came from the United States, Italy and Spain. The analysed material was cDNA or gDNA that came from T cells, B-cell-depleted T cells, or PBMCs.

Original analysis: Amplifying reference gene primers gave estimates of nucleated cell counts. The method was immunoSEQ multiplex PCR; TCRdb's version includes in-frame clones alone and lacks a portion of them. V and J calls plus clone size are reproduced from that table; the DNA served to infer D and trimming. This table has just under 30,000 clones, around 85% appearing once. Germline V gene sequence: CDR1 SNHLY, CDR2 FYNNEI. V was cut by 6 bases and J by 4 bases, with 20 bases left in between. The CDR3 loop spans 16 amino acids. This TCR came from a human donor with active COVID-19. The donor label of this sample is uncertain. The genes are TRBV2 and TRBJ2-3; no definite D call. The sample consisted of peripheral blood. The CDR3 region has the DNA TGTGCCAGCAGCGACGACTCGACGGGTCCACCAGATACGCAGTATTTT. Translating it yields CASSDDSTGPPDTQYF.